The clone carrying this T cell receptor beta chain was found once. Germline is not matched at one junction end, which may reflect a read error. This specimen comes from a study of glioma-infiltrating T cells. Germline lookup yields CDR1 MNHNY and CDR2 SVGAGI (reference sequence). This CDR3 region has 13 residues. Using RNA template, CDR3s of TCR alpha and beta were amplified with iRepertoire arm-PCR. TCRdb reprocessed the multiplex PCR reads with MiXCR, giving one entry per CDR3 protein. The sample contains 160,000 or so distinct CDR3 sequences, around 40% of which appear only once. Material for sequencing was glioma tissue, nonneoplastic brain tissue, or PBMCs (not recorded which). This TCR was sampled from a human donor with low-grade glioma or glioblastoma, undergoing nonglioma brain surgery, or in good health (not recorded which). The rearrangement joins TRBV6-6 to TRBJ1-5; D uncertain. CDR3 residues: CAISELLAETQHF. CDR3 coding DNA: TGTGCCATCAGTGAGTTACTCGCCGAGACCCAGCATTTT.